The clone carrying this T cell receptor (beta chain) was seen at least ten times. Its target is unknown. Together with thyroid ultrasound, orbital computed tomography, serum thyroxine and TRAb, clinical symptoms were used for diagnoses. The PBMCs studied were ones that came from 10 ml fresh peripheral blood. Amplification of TCR beta CDR3 regions used RNA as the template. The primer set for the first-round RT-PCR of the TCR CDR3 was HTBI. TCRdb independently ran MiXCR on the multiplex PCR reads; one entry per CDR3 protein. The table shows more than 600,000 distinct CDR3 sequences, with about 17% occurring only once. These data are taken from a study of T cells in Graves' hyperthyroidism and ophthalmopathy. Points from the study as a whole: Most thyroid clonotypes expanded above 0.001 appeared in blood too.

The ends were cut back, 1 base at V and 0 bases at J, with 18 bases in the middle. The CDR3 length is 18 residues. Germline V CDR1 and CDR2: SNHLY, FYNNEI. The rearrangement uses TRBV2 and TRBJ1-1, with D possibly matching TRBD1 (5 bases). This sequence originates from a man aged 18 to 29 with Graves' hyperthyroidism. The sequencing input was blood. CDR3 loop: CASSEVKERTRMNTEAFF. The CDR3 coding sequence is TGTGCCAGCAGTGAAGTCAAGGAACGGACACGAATGAACACTGAAGCTTTCTTT.